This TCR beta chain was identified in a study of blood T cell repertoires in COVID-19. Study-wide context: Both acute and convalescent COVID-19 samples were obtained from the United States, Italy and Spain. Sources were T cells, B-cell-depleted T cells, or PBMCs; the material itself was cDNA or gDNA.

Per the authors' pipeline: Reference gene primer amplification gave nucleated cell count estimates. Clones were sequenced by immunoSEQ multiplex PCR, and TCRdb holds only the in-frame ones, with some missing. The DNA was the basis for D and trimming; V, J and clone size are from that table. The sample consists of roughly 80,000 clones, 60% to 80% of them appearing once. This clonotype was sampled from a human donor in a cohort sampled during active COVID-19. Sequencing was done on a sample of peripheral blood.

The CDR3 DNA follows: TGCGCCAGCACTAGAGGACAGAGCAGTAATAATTCACCCCTCCACTTT. This gives the protein CASTRGQSSNNSPLHF. The J gene is TRBJ1-6, the V gene TRBV10-2; D may be TRBD1 (6 bases). Trimming shortened V by 7 bases and J by 5 bases, and 18 bases separated the two germline ends. The CDR3 has 16 residues. Germline CDR1 reads WSHSY; CDR2 reads SAAADI.